A single T cell receptor (beta chain) is shown here with its context. Sequencing was performed with immunoSEQ multiplex PCR; in TCRdb, only in-frame clones are kept and a portion is missing. This table holds just under 70,000 clones, roughly 89% found once. The source of the sample is a study of T cell changes during pregnancy in multiple sclerosis. This clonotype was obtained from a female donor with multiple sclerosis, enrolled in a pregnancy study. This sample comprised peripheral blood, obtained in the second trimester of pregnancy.

CDR3 protein: CASSLDAGLYGYTF. For the CDR3, the DNA is TGTGCCAGCAGTTTAGATGCAGGGCTCTATGGCTACACCTTC. The V call is TRBV27, the J call TRBJ1-2; TRBD1 is a possible D gene (5 bases). This CDR3 is 14 amino acids long. Trimming cost V 2 bases and J 4 bases, with 11 bases left between them. Germline CDR1 and CDR2: MNHEY and SMNVEV (reference sequence).